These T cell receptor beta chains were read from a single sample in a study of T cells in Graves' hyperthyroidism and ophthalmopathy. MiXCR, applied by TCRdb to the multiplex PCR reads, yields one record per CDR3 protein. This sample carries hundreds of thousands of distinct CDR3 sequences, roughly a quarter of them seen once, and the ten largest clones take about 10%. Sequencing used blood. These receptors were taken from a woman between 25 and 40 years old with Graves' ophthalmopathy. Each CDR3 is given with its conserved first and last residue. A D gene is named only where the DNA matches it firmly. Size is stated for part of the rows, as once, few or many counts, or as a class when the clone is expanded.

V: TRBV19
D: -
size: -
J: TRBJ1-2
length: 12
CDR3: CASRTGYNGYTF
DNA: TGTGCCAGTCGGACTGGATATAATGGCTACACCTTC

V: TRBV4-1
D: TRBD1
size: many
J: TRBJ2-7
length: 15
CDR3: CASSQDPTGAYEQYF
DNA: TGCGCCAGCAGCCAAGATCCCACAGGGGCCTACGAGCAGTACTTC

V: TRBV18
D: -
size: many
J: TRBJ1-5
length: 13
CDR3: CASSKGRNQPQHF
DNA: TGTGCCAGCTCCAAGGGGCGCAATCAGCCCCAGCATTTT

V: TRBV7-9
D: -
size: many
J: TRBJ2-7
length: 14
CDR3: CASSLGAGHNEQYF
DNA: TGTGCCAGCAGCTTAGGGGCAGGGCACAACGAGCAGTACTTC

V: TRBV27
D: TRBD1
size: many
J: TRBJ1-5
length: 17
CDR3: CASSPIRGLYSNQPQHF
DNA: TGTGCCAGCAGTCCGATCAGGGGGCTCTATAGCAATCAGCCCCAGCATTTT

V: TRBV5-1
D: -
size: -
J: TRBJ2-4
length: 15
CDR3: CASSLTSGSKNIQYF
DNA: TGCGCCAGCAGCTTGACTTCGGGGTCCAAAAACATTCAGTACTTC

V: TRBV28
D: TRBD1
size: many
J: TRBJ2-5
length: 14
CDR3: CASVTGQGRETQYF
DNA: TGTGCCAGCGTTACTGGACAGGGAAGAGAGACCCAGTACTTC

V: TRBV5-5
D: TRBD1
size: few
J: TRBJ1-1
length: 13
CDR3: CASSNTGVTEAFF
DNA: TGTGCCAGCAGCAACACAGGGGTGACTGAAGCTTTCTTT

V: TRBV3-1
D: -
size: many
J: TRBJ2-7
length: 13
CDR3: CASSQDIPYEQYF
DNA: TGTGCCAGCAGCCAAGATATCCCCTACGAGCAGTACTTC

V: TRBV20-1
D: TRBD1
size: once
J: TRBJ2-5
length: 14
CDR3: CSAGDRTNQETQYF
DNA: TGCAGTGCTGGGGACAGGACAAACCAAGAGACCCAGTACTTC

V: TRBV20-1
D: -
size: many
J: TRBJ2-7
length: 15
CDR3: CSARASGQSSYEQYF
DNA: TGCAGTGCTAGAGCTTCCGGACAAAGCTCCTACGAGCAGTACTTC

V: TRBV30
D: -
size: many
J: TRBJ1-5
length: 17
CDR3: CAVDGGVRSDSNQPQHF
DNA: TGTGCCGTGGACGGCGGGGTCCGGTCGGATAGCAATCAGCCCCAGCATTTT

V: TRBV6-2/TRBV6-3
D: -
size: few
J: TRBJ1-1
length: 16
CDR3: CASSYSMTGVNTEAFF
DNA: TGTGCCAGCAGTTACTCGATGACAGGCGTCAACACTGAAGCTTTCTTT

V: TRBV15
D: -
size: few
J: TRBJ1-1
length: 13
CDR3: CATSRVRVTEAFF
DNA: TGTGCCACCAGCAGAGTAAGGGTTACTGAAGCTTTCTTT

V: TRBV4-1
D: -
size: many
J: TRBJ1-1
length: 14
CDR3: CASSQNFPRTEAFF
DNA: TGCGCCAGCAGCCAAAATTTTCCTCGGACTGAAGCTTTCTTT

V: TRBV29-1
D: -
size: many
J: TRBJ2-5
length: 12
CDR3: CSVETLQEGQYF
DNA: TGCAGCGTTGAGACCCTCCAGGAAGGCCAGTACTTC

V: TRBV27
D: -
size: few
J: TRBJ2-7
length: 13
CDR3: CASSPMMWDEQYF
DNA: TGTGCCAGCAGCCCTATGATGTGGGACGAGCAGTACTTC

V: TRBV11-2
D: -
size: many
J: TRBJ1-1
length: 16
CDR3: CASSLQTGTVNTEAFF
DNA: TGTGCCAGCAGCTTACAAACTGGGACGGTGAACACTGAAGCTTTCTTT

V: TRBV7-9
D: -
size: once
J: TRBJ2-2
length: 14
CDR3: CASRRPGNTGELFF
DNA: TGTGCCAGCAGGCGCCCAGGGAACACCGGGGAGCTGTTTTTT

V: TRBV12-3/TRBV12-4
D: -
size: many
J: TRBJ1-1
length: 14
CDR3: CASSLAGYKGEAFF
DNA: TGTGCCAGCAGTTTGGCAGGGTATAAGGGTGAAGCTTTCTTT

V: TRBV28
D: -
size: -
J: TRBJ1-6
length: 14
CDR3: CASSFPGDFSPLHF
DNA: TGTGCCAGCAGTTTCCCCGGGGATTTTTCACCCCTCCACTTT

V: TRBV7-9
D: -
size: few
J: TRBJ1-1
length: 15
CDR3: CASSFFKTMNTEAFF
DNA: TGTGCCAGCAGCTTTTTTAAGACAATGAACACTGAAGCTTTCTTT

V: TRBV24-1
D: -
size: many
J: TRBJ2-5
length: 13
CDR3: CATSDTFQETQYF
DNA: TGTGCCACCAGTGATACCTTCCAAGAGACCCAGTACTTC

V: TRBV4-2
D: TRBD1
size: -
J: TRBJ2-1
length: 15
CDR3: CASSPQGATPNEQFF
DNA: TGTGCCAGCAGCCCACAGGGGGCAACCCCCAATGAGCAGTTCTTC

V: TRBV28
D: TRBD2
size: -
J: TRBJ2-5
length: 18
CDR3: CASSSPFRRTSDRETQYF
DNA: TGTGCCAGCAGTTCACCATTTCGTAGGACTAGCGATCGGGAGACCCAGTACTTC

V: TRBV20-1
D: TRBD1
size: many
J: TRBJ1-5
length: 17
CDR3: CSASQAPGTGSNQPQHF
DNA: TGCAGTGCTAGTCAAGCGCCCGGGACAGGGAGCAATCAGCCCCAGCATTTT

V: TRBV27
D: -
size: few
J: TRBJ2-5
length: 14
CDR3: CASSLNNDLETQYF
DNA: TGTGCCAGCAGCTTGAATAACGACCTAGAGACCCAGTACTTC

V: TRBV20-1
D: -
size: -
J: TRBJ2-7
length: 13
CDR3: CSAKGPTRGEQYF
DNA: TGCAGTGCGAAGGGCCCGACTAGGGGCGAGCAGTACTTC

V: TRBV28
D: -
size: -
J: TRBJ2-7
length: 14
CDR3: CASSLGSSPTKQYF
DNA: TGTGCCAGCAGTCTTGGGAGCTCCCCTACGAAGCAGTACTTC

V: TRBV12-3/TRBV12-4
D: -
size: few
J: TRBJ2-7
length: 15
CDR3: CASSFRRESSYEQYF
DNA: TGTGCCAGCAGTTTTCGGAGGGAGAGCTCCTACGAGCAGTACTTC

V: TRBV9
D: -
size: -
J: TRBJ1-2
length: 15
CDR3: CASSVGLGREDGYTF
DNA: TGTGCCAGCAGCGTAGGACTGGGACGGGAGGATGGCTACACCTTC

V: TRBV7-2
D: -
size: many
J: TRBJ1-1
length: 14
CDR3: CASSVTRWGTEAFF
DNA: TGTGCCAGCAGCGTAACGAGATGGGGGACTGAAGCTTTCTTT

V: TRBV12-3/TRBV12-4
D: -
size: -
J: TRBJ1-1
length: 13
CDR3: CASSGPTNTEAFF
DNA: TGTGCCAGCTCTGGACCTACGAACACTGAAGCTTTCTTT

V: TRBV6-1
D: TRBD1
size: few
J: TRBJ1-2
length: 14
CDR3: CASRRDRNLYGYTF
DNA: TGTGCCAGCAGACGGGACAGGAACTTATATGGCTACACCTTC

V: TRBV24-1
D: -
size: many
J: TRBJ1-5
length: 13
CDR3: CATSGDGNQPQHF
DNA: TGTGCCACCAGCGGGGACGGGAATCAGCCCCAGCATTTT

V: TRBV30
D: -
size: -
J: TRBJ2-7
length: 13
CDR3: CAWSVLQPYEQYF
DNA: TGTGCCTGGAGTGTACTACAGCCCTACGAGCAGTACTTC